This T cell receptor (beta chain) was sequenced during a study of Ad26.COV2.S vaccination and SARS-CoV-2 variants. Study overall: This donor came from the COV1001 trial of Ad26.COV2.S. Ad26.COV2.S given intramuscularly, once or twice 56 days apart.

Germline CDR1 is SGHNT and CDR2 is YYREEE (reference sequence). Unmatched junction bases numbered 7, after V lost 4 bases and J lost 2 bases. The CDR3 has 15 amino acids. As for treatment: over 15 received Ad26.COV2.S at low or high dose, single or two shots; roughly five received placebo; per-sample allocation not given. After the first vaccine or placebo injection, samples were drawn on day 63. It was an adult aged 18-55 years in Boston who was the donor. An Ad26 vector carrying the Wuhan-strain SARS-CoV-2 spike served as the vaccine. Some clones are missing from TCRdb's copy, which holds only in-frame ones; the method was immunoSEQ multiplex PCR. The data hold about 350,000 clones, with about 89% observed a single time.

The chain is built from TRBV5-4 and TRBJ1-1; the match to TRBD1 covers 8 bases. Material: peripheral blood, obtained in a trial of Ad26.COV2.S vaccine versus placebo. The sequence was obtained from a person between 18 and 65 years old who received the Ad26.COV2.S COVID-19 vaccine or a placebo. The CDR3 here is CASSRARGLNTEAFF. CDR3 bases: TGTGCCAGCAGCCGGGCCAGGGGGCTTAACACTGAAGCTTTCTTT.